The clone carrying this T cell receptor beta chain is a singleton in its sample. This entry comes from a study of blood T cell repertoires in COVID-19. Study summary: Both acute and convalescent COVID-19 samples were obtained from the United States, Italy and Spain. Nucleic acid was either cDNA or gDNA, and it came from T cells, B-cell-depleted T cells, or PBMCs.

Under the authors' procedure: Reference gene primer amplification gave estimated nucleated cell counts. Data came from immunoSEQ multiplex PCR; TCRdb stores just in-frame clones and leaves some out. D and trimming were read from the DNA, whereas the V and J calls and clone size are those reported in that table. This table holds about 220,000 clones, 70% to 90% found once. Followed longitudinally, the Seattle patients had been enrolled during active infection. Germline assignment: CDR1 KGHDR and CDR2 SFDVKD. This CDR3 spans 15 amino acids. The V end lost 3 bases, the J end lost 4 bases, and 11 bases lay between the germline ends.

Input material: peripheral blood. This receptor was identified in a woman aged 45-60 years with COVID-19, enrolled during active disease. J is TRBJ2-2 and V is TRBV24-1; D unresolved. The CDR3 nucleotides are TGTGCCACCAGTGATCCTCGTAGTAGCACCGGGGAGCTGTTTTTT. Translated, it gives CATSDPRSSTGELFF.